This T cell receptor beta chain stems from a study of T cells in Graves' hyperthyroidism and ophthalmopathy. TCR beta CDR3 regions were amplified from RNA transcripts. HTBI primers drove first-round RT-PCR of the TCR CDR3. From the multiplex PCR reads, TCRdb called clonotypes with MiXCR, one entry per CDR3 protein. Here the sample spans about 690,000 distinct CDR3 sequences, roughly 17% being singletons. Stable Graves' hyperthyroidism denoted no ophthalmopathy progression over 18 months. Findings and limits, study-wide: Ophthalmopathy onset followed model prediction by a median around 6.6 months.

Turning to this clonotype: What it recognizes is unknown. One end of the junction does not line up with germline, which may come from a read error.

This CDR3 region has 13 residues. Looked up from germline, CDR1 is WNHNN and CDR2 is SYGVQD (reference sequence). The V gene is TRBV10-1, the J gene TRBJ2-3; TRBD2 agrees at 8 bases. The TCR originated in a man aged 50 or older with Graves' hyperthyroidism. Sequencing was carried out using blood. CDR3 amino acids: CATRAGVIDTQYF. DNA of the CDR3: TGTGCCACCCGAGCGGGAGTGATAGATACGCAGTATTTT.